The 27 T cell receptor beta chains listed next were all sequenced from one sample in a study of blood T cell repertoires in COVID-19. Assay used: immunoSEQ multiplex PCR; TCRdb lists only in-frame clones, some missing. The sample includes about 200,000 clones, 85% seen only once; the top ten take roughly 20%. Sequences were obtained from PBMCs or T cells enriched from blood (not recorded which). The source of these receptors is a man aged 35 to 55 who had recovered from COVID-19.

J is TRBJ1-1 and V is TRBV15, with 7 bases aligning to TRBD1. Germline V lookup: CDR1 LNHNV, CDR2 YYDKDF (reference sequence). Germline trimming cut 5 bases from V and 2 bases from J; bases unmatched to any gene: 8. The CDR3 spans 15 residues. The CDR3 DNA reads TGTGCCACCAGCGAACCGGGACAGCCAAACACTGAAGCTTTCTTT. Translated, it gives CATSEPGQPNTEAFF.

This clone came up once. The chain couples TRBV30 to TRBJ1-1; no definite D call. Germline values: CDR1 GTSNPN, CDR2 SVGIG (reference sequence). V was pared by 0 bases and J by 1 base, with 6 bases between. The CDR3 runs 13 residues. In DNA, the CDR3 is TGTGCCTGGAGTGTACCACAGAACACTGAAGCTTTCTTT. Translation: CAWSVPQNTEAFF.

This clone was seen more than once but under ten times. This CDR3 is CASMDLTGGEQYF. CDR3 bases: TGTGCCAGCATGGATCTTACAGGGGGCGAGCAGTACTTC. V and J are TRBV27 and TRBJ2-7; 8 positions match TRBD1. The CDR3 runs to 13 residues. Trimming took 7 bases from V and 6 from J; bases not matched to a gene: 8. Germline values: CDR1 MNHEY, CDR2 SMNVEV (reference sequence).

The rearrangement links TRBV2 to TRBJ1-2, with D unresolved. V was pared by 7 bases and J by 6 bases, with 12 bases between. The CDR3 covers 12 residues. The germline V gene encodes CDR1 SNHLY and CDR2 FYNNEI. In DNA, the CDR3 is TGTGCCAGCACGCGGTGGATGGATGGCTACACCTTC. Protein sequence: CASTRWMDGYTF.

The chain combines TRBV30 with TRBJ2-2; D is unclear. Looked up from germline, CDR1 is GTSNPN and CDR2 is SVGIG (reference sequence). V lost 5 bases and J lost 1, with 5 bases in between. This CDR3 contains 12 residues. The CDR3 sequence is CAWGLNTGELFF. The CDR3 DNA follows: TGTGCCTGGGGCCTGAACACCGGGGAGCTGTTTTTT.

This clone was observed a few times. This chain connects TRBV4-1 to TRBJ2-7; TRBD2 agrees at 9 bases. Germline V lookup: CDR1 MGHRA, CDR2 YSYEKL. Trimming at V came to 3 bases and at J to 6 bases, leaving 6 bases not matched to a gene. The CDR3 sequence is 14 residues long. The CDR3 sequence: CASSHGGLAGEQYF. In nucleotides, the CDR3 is TGCGCCAGCAGCCACGGGGGACTAGCTGGCGAGCAGTACTTC.

This clone was seen a few times. This chain links TRBV9 with TRBJ2-2; D is unresolved. In germline, CDR1 is SGDLS, CDR2 YYNGEE. Trimming took 4 bases from V and 6 from J, leaving 7 bases between them. CDR3 length: 12 amino acids. CDR3 loop: CASSPVAGELFF. CDR3 nucleotides: TGTGCCAGCAGCCCCGTTGCCGGGGAGCTGTTTTTT.

This clone was seen a single time. The rearrangement uses TRBV27 and TRBJ2-1, with 10 bases that match TRBD2. The length of the CDR3 is 16 residues. From germline, CDR1 is MNHEY and CDR2 SMNVEV (reference sequence). After removal of 5 bases from V and 6 bases from J, the junction contained 10 bases not matched to a gene. DNA for the CDR3: TGTGCCAGCAGTCCCCGTAGCGGGAGGACCTTCAATGAGCAGTTCTTC. This encodes CASSPRSGRTFNEQFF.

The chain recombines TRBV19 with TRBJ2-6; TRBD1 might be the D (6 bases). V lost 4 bases and J 4 bases, leaving 14 bases between the germline ends. In germline, CDR1 is LNHDA, CDR2 SQIVND (reference sequence). The CDR3 is 16 residues long. The CDR3 loop reads CASSSPGTSGANVLTF. In nucleotides, the CDR3 is TGTGCCAGTAGTAGTCCGGGGACATCAGGGGCCAACGTCCTGACTTTC.

The genes are TRBV7-9 and TRBJ1-2; D may be TRBD1 (6 bases). V lost 5 bases, J lost 1 base, and 23 bases lay in between. CDR3 length equals 18 residues. CDR1 is SEHNR and CDR2 is FQNEAQ in the germline V gene (reference sequence). CDR3 residues: CASSRLPSGTTINYGYTF. The CDR3, as DNA: TGTGCCAGCAGCCGACTCCCGTCCGGGACAACAATTAACTATGGCTACACCTTC.

The rearrangement links TRBV11-2 to TRBJ1-1, with TRBD1 matching 7 bases. Losses at the gene ends were 5 bases for V and 7 bases for J; bases not matched to a gene: 7. Germline CDR1 SGHAT, CDR2 FQNNGV. The CDR3 has 13 residues. The DNA of the CDR3 is TGTGCCAGCAGCCCCCGGGACAGCTTTGAAGCTTTCTTT. This codes for CASSPRDSFEAFF. Together with reference TRBV11-2 and TRBJ1-1, the CDR3 gives the full variable domain: EAGVAQSPRYKIIEKRQSVAFWCNPISGHATLYWYQQILGQGPKLLIQFQNNGVVDDSQLPKDRFSAERLKGVDSTLKIQPAKLEDSAVYLCASSPRDSFEAFFGQGTRLTVV.

This chain links TRBV10-3 with TRBJ1-1; D is possibly TRBD1 (6 bases). V dropped 6 bases and J dropped 1 base, with 12 bases sitting between them. The CDR3 sequence is 14 residues long. CDR1 and CDR2 from the germline V gene are ENHRY and SYGVKD. The CDR3 DNA sequence: TGTGCCATCAGGACCGGGACACAGAACACTGAAGCTTTCTTT. As protein: CAIRTGTQNTEAFF.

This chain links TRBV24-1 with TRBJ1-4; D gene uncertain. Germline CDR1 and CDR2: KGHDR and SFDVKD. The CDR3 spans 14 residues. V was pared by 7 bases and J by 8 bases, with 16 bases between. The chain's CDR3 is CATSRPIPPEKLFF. CDR3 in DNA: TGTGCCACCAGCCGTCCTATCCCGCCCGAAAAACTGTTTTTT.

This clone was observed a single time. V usage is TRBV2 and J usage is TRBJ1-2, with D unclear. V was shortened by 2 bases and J by 5 bases, with 24 bases between the two germline ends. From germline, CDR1 is SNHLY and CDR2 FYNNEI. This CDR3 has 18 residues. CDR3 amino acids: CASSESSPWEGFVYGYTF. The CDR3 DNA is TGTGCCAGCAGTGAAAGTTCCCCCTGGGAGGGTTTCGTGTATGGCTACACCTTC.

The V and J genes are TRBV3-1 (or the pseudogene TRBV3-2) and TRBJ1-6, with TRBD1 identical over 10 bases. Looked up from germline, CDR1 is LGHDT and CDR2 is YNNKEL (reference sequence). Trimming took 4 bases from V and 1 from J; bases not matched to a gene: 10. CDR3 length equals 19 residues. CDR3 sequence reads: CASSPLGQGPESYNSPLHF. CDR3 nucleotides: TGTGCCAGCAGCCCCCTGGGACAGGGGCCCGAATCCTATAATTCACCCCTCCACTTT.

The chain links TRBV12-3 or TRBV12-4 to TRBJ1-2, with 7 bases matching TRBD1. The CDR3 spans 13 residues. The ends lost 6 bases at V and 3 bases at J; junction bases unmatched: 4. In DNA, the CDR3 is TGTGCCAGCAGCCCGACAGGGCACTATGGCTACACCTTC. Translating it yields CASSPTGHYGYTF.

The CDR3 here is CASSETRSVPNSPLHF. CDR3 nucleotide sequence: TGTGCCAGCAGTGAGACACGGTCGGTCCCTAATTCACCCCTCCACTTT. The chain recombines TRBV6-1 with TRBJ1-6, with D unresolved. Germline V lookup: CDR1 MNHNS, CDR2 SASEGT. Trimming cost V 3 bases and J 6 bases, with 15 bases left between them. The CDR3 has 16 amino acids.

The chain employs TRBV18 and TRBJ1-1; D is perhaps TRBD1 (6 bases). The V gene lost 3 bases and the J gene lost 1 base, with 12 bases spanning the gap. Germline-derived CDR1 and CDR2 are KGHSH and LQKENI. CDR3 length: 15 amino acids. CDR3 sequence reads: CASSPGQLENTEAFF. Written as DNA, the CDR3 is TGTGCCAGCTCACCCGGACAGCTTGAGAACACTGAAGCTTTCTTT.

The genes are TRBV7-6 and TRBJ2-1; TRBD2 matches at 9 bases. CDR3 length equals 16 residues. The V gene's germline CDR1 is SGHVS and CDR2 FNYEAQ. The V and J ends lost 0 bases and 7 bases, in that order; junction bases with no gene match: 7. CDR3: CASSLAQAGGWNEQFF. CDR3 nucleotides: TGTGCCAGCAGCTTAGCGCAAGCGGGAGGTTGGAATGAGCAGTTCTTC.

The J gene is TRBJ2-7, the V gene TRBV7-9; possible D gene TRBD1, 6 bases. V lost 3 bases and J 2 bases, leaving 14 bases between the germline ends. Germline assignment: CDR1 SEHNR and CDR2 FQNEAQ (reference sequence). The CDR3 covers 15 residues. This CDR3 reads CASSLALQGTYEQYF. The CDR3 DNA reads TGTGCCAGCAGCTTGGCCTTACAGGGAACCTACGAGCAGTACTTC.

This clone has at least ten counts. The gene calls are TRBV27 and TRBJ1-2; weak D call: TRBD1 (5 bases). V was pared by 10 bases and J by 6 bases, with 15 bases between. Looked up from germline, CDR1 is MNHEY and CDR2 is SMNVEV (reference sequence). This CDR3 is built from 12 residues. CDR3 sequence reads: CATLGGGNGYTF. CDR3 nucleotide sequence: TGTGCCACCCTCGGGGGGGGGAATGGCTACACCTTC.

This chain joins TRBV2 and TRBJ2-1; 10 bases agree with TRBD2. The CDR3 sequence is 15 residues long. Per germline, CDR1 SNHLY and CDR2 FYNNEI. V shed 8 bases and J 3 bases; nucleotides not matched to a gene: 7. The CDR3 protein is CASGASGSVYNEQFF. CDR3 DNA sequence: TGTGCCAGCGGAGCTAGCGGGAGTGTCTACAATGAGCAGTTCTTC.

This chain joins TRBV3-1 (or the pseudogene TRBV3-2) and TRBJ1-5; 7 bases align to TRBD1. There are 15 residues in the CDR3. Per germline, CDR1 LGHDT and CDR2 YNNKEL (reference sequence). Losses at the gene ends were 6 bases for V and 4 bases for J; bases not matched to a gene: 9. The CDR3 nucleotides read TGTGCCAGCAGTTCACAGGGGATAGGGAATCAGCCCCAGCATTTT. This codes for CASSSQGIGNQPQHF.

The genes are TRBV19 and TRBJ2-7; the D is unclear. Germline lookup yields CDR1 LNHDA and CDR2 SQIVND (reference sequence). CDR3 length equals 14 residues. The V end lost 3 bases, the J end lost 2 bases, and 11 bases lay between the germline ends. For the CDR3, the DNA is TGTGCCAGTAGTATGAGGTTGTTGGCCTACGAGCAGTACTTC. Translating it yields CASSMRLLAYEQYF.

The V and J genes are TRBV5-1 and TRBJ1-1, with 7 bases aligning to TRBD1. The CDR3 sequence is 15 residues long. Per germline, CDR1 SGHRS and CDR2 YFSETQ. The trim removed 3 bases at V and 5 bases at J, leaving 10 bases unmatched. The CDR3 reads CASSSLATGETEAFF. The CDR3 DNA reads TGCGCCAGCAGCTCTCTAGCAACAGGGGAGACTGAAGCTTTCTTT.

The gene calls are TRBV18 and TRBJ2-7; TRBD2 agrees at 9 bases. In germline, CDR1 is KGHSH, CDR2 LQKENI. Germline trimming cut 3 bases from V and 6 bases from J; bases unmatched to any gene: 9. The CDR3 totals 15 residues. This CDR3 is CASSPRASGIVEQYF. Written as DNA, the CDR3 is TGTGCCAGCTCACCTAGGGCTAGCGGGATTGTCGAGCAGTACTTC.

This chain links TRBV27 with TRBJ1-5; a possible D gene is TRBD1 (6 bases). This CDR3 has 19 residues. Trimming left V 1 base short and J 4 bases short, with 23 bases between. Germline V gene lookup returns CDR1 MNHEY and CDR2 SMNVEV (reference sequence). Written as DNA, the CDR3 is TGTGCCAGCAGTTTATTTTCTTTCGAGGGTTTGGGGGCAAATCAGCCCCAGCATTTT. Translated, it gives CASSLFSFEGLGANQPQHF.